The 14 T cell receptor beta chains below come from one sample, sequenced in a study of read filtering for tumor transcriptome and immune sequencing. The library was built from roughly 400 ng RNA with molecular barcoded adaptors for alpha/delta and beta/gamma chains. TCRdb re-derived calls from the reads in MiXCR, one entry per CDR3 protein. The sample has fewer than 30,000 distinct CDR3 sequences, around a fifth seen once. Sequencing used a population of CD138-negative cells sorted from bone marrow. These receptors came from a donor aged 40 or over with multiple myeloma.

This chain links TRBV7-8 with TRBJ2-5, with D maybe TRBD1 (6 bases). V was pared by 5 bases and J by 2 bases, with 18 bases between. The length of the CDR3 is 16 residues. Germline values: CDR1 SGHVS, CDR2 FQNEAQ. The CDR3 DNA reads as TGTGCCAGCAGCCGCTTGGGACACGAACTTCAAGAGACCCAGTACTTC. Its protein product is CASSRLGHELQETQYF.

The DNA of the CDR3 is TGCAGTGTTGGAACAAACTATGGCTACACCTTC. Translation: CSVGTNYGYTF. The J gene is TRBJ1-2, the V gene TRBV20-1; D not certain. The CDR3 runs 11 residues. V dropped 7 bases and J dropped 2 bases, with 8 bases sitting between them. CDR1 DFQATT and CDR2 SNEGSKA come from the germline V gene (reference sequence).

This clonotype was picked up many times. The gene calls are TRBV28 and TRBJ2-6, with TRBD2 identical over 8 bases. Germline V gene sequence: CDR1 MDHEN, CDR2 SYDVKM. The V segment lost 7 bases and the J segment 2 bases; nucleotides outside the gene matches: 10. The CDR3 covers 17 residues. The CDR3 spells CASTHPSGGPGANVLTF. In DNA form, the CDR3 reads TGTGCCAGCACCCACCCATCGGGAGGGCCTGGGGCCAACGTCCTGACTTTC.

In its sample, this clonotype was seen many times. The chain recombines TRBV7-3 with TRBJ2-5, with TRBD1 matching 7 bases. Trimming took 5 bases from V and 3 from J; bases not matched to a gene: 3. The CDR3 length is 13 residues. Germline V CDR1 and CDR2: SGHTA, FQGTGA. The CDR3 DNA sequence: TGTGCCAGCAGCATCACAGGGGAAGAGACCCAGTACTTC. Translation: CASSITGEETQYF.

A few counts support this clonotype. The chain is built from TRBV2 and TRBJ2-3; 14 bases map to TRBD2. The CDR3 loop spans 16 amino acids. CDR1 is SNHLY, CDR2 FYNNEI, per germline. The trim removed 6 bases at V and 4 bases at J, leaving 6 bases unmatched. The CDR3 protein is CASRGTSGGGADTQYF. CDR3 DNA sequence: TGTGCCAGCAGGGGGACTAGCGGGGGAGGGGCAGATACGCAGTATTTT.

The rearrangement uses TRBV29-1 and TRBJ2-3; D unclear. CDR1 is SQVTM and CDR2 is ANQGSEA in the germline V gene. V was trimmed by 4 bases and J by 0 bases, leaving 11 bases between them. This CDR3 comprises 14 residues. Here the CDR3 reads CSVGSQSSTDTQYF. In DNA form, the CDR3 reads TGCAGCGTTGGATCACAGTCTAGCACAGATACGCAGTATTTT.

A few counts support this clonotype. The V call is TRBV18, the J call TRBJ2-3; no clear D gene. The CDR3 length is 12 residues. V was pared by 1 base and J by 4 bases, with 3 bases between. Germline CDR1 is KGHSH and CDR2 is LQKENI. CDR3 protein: CASSPRADTQYF. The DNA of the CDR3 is TGTGCCAGCTCACCACGCGCAGATACGCAGTATTTT. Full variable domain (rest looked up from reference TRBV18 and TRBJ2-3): NAGVMQNPRHLVRRRGQEARLRCSPMKGHSHVYWYRQLPEEGLKFMVYLQKENIIDESGMPKERFSAEFPKEGPSILRIQQVVRGDSAAYFCASSPRADTQYFGPGTRLTVL.

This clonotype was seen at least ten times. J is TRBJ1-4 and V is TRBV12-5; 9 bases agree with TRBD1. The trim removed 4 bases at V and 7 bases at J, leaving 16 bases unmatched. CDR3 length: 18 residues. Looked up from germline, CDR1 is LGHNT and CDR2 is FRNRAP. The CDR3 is CASGSGQGGLRRLEKLFF. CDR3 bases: TGTGCTAGTGGTTCGGGACAGGGAGGGCTACGTCGGCTTGAAAAACTGTTTTTT.

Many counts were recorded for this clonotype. The CDR3 is CASSQGRQETQYF. The DNA of the CDR3 is TGTGCCAGCAGCCAAGGTCGGCAAGAGACCCAGTACTTC. V is TRBV14 and J is TRBJ2-5; D unclear. CDR3 length: 13 amino acids. The V gene's germline CDR1 is SGHDN and CDR2 FVKESK. V dropped 1 base and J dropped 2 bases, with 5 bases sitting between them.

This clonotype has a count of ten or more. The chain's CDR3 is CATGQDATNEKLFF. The DNA of the CDR3 is TGTGCCACTGGACAGGACGCAACTAATGAAAAACTGTTTTTT. V and J are TRBV6-6 and TRBJ1-4, with 7 bases aligning to TRBD1. Germline V CDR1 and CDR2: MNHNY, SVGAGI (reference sequence). With V trimmed by 10 bases and J by 0 bases, 5 bases remained unmatched. This CDR3 is built from 14 residues.

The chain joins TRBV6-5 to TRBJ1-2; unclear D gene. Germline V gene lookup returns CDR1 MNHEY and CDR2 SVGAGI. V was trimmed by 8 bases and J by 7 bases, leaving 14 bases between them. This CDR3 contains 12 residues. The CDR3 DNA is TGTGCCAGCGTTGACGGAAGATCTGGCTACACCTTC. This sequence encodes CASVDGRSGYTF.

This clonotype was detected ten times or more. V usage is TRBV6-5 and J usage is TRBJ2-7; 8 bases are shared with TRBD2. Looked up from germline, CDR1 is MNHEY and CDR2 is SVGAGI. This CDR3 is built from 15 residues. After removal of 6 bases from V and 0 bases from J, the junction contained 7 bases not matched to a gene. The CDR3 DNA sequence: TGTGCCAGCAGGTCAGCGGGGGAAGCCTCCTACGAGCAGTACTTC. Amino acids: CASRSAGEASYEQYF.

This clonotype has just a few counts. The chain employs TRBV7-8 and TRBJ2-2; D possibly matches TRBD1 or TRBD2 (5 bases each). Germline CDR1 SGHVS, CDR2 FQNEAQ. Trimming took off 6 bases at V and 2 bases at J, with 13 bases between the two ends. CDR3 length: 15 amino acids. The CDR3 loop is CASRDTGTNTGELFF. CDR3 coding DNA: TGTGCCAGCAGGGATACCGGGACCAACACCGGGGAGCTGTTTTTT.

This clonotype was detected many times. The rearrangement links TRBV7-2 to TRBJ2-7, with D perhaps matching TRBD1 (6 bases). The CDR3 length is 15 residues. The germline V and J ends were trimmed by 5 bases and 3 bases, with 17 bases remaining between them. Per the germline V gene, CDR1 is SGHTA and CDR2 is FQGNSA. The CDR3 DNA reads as TGTGCCAGCAGCCACCGGCCAGGGGTGGGCTACGAGCAGTACTTC. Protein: CASSHRPGVGYEQYF.